The clone carrying this T cell receptor beta chain has only a few counts. CDR3 length equals 16 residues. CDR1 and CDR2 (germline): SGHDN, FVKESK. V lost 0 bases and J lost 4, with 13 bases in between. These data come from a study of control samples from healthy donors and cancer patients. TCRdb's table, derived via immunoSEQ multiplex PCR, lists solely in-frame clones and lacks some. The table includes 55,000 to 90,000 clones, about 80% detected once. The source of this sequence is a man in his fifties in good health. V and J are TRBV14 and TRBJ1-3; tentative D call: TRBD1 (5 bases). The sequencing input was blood. This chain's CDR3 is CASSQDFWGNGNTIYF. CDR3 in DNA: TGTGCCAGCAGCCAAGATTTTTGGGGGAACGGAAACACCATATATTTT.